Given below is one T cell receptor (beta chain) in context. These data are taken from a study of OX40 agonist ivuxolimab in advanced cancers. In the study overall: Patients were dosed intravenously with ivuxolimab at 0.01 to 10 mg/kg every 2 weeks.

The V end was cut by 5 bases, the J end by 2 bases, with 12 bases between. Germline assignment: CDR1 SGHNT and CDR2 YENEEA. The CDR3 totals 14 residues. Clones were read by immunoSEQ multiplex PCR, and TCRdb kept only the in-frame ones, dropping some. The sample comprises about 76,000 clones, 75% to 90% of which are singletons, and over 4.5% rests with the top ten. This TCR was sampled from an adult with an advanced solid tumor such as melanoma, head and neck, liver or kidney cancer. Source: CD4+ or CD8+ T cells sorted from blood, taken in a trial of the OX40 agonist ivuxolimab. This chain connects TRBV11-3 to TRBJ1-1, with D perhaps TRBD1 (6 bases). The CDR3, as DNA: TGTGCCAGCAGCGAAAACAGGGTAAACACTGAAGCTTTCTTT. Protein sequence: CASSENRVNTEAFF.